This passage covers 2 T cell receptor beta chains from one sample sequenced in a study of breast tumors, draining lymph nodes, adjacent tissues. The lymph nodes were axillary draining lymph nodes from breast cancer patients. Via MiXCR, TCRdb re-called the multiplex PCR reads, giving one row per CDR3 protein. The sample has 85,000 to 130,000 distinct CDR3 sequences, 30% seen once. Sample: axillary lymph node tissue. The receptors shown here come from a female donor with breast cancer. Some clones in this sample may be carry-over from other donors' samples.

The chain is built from TRBV12-5 and TRBJ1-4; D is perhaps TRBD1 (5 bases). The V gene lost 4 bases and the J gene lost 10 bases, with 13 bases spanning the gap. CDR1 and CDR2 (germline): LGHNT, FRNRAP. The CDR3 runs to 13 residues. In DNA form, the CDR3 reads TGTGCTAGTGGTTGGAGTAGCGGGGGAAAACTGTTTTTT. Residues: CASGWSSGGKLFF.

The V and J genes are TRBV5-6 and TRBJ1-5, with 10 bases matching TRBD1. Looked up from germline, CDR1 is SGHDT and CDR2 is YYEEEE. With V trimmed by 3 bases and J by 9 bases, 6 bases remained unmatched. The CDR3 length is 14 residues. In DNA form, the CDR3 reads TGTGCCAGCAGCTCCAGACAGGGGGCATCGCCCCAGCATTTT. Its translation is CASSSRQGASPQHF. The whole variable domain, remainder taken from reference TRBV5-6 and TRBJ1-5, is DAGVTQSPTHLIKTRGQQVTLRCSPKSGHDTVSWYQQALGQGPQFIFQYYEEEERQRGNFPDRFSGHQFPNYSSELNVNALLLGDSALYLCASSSRQGASPQHFGDGTRLSIL.